These T cell receptor beta chains were read from a single sample in a study of blood T cell repertoires in COVID-19. Sequenced by immunoSEQ multiplex PCR; TCRdb stores in-frame clones only, minus some. There are 200,000 to 250,000 clones in the sample; about 90% occur only once, and more than 1.4% lies in the top ten. What was sequenced was peripheral blood. The origin of the receptors is a young man with active or convalescent COVID-19. Both conserved end residues are part of each CDR3. The order of the fields is J gene, clone size, V gene, D gene, CDR3 protein, CDR3 DNA. D genes are given only for firm matches. The size of a clone is reported for some rows only, either as once, few or many, or as a class for expanded clones.

>TRBJ2-4|.|TRBV19|TRBD2
CASSRRTSGSSGDIQYF
TGTGCCAGTAGTAGAAGGACTAGCGGGAGCAGCGGCGACATTCAGTACTTC
>TRBJ2-2|.|TRBV10-3|TRBD2
CAIPREGSTPGELFF
TGTGCCATACCCCGGGAGGGGTCCACACCCGGGGAGCTGTTTTTT
>TRBJ1-1|few|TRBV3-1/TRBV3-2|TRBD1
CASSLGTAHTEAFF
TGTGCCAGCAGCCTTGGGACAGCACACACTGAAGCTTTCTTT
>TRBJ2-7|.|TRBV6-5|TRBD2
CASRNSGTFYEQYF
TGTGCCAGCAGGAATAGCGGGACTTTCTACGAGCAGTACTTC
>TRBJ2-1|.|TRBV5-1|.
CASRPDGSSYNEQFF
TGCGCCAGCCGACCGGATGGGAGCTCCTACAATGAGCAGTTCTTC
>TRBJ1-5|.|TRBV19|.
CASSMAAYSNQPQHF
TGTGCCAGTAGTATGGCGGCATATAGCAATCAGCCCCAGCATTTT
>TRBJ1-2|.|TRBV28|TRBD1
CASSPPGQGWTYGYTF
TGTGCCAGCAGTCCTCCGGGACAGGGATGGACCTATGGCTACACCTTC
>TRBJ2-3|.|TRBV28|TRBD1
CASSRQGPFTDTQYF
TGTGCCAGCAGTCGACAGGGGCCTTTCACAGATACGCAGTATTTT
>TRBJ2-3|.|TRBV5-1|.
CASSLAVGGRADTQYF
TGCGCCAGCAGCTTGGCCGTGGGAGGTCGGGCAGATACGCAGTATTTT
>TRBJ2-7|many|TRBV7-2|.
CASSSNRVSYEQYF
TGTGCCAGCAGCTCAAACAGGGTTTCCTACGAGCAGTACTTC